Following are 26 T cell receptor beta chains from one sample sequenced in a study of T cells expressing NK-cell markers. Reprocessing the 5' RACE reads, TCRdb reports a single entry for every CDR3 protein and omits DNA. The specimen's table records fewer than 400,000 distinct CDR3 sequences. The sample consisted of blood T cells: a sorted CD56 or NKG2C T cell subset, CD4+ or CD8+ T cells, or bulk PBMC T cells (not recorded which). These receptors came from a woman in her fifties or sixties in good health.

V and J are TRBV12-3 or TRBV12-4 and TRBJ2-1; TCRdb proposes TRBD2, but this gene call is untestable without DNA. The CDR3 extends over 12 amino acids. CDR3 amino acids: CASSQLSGKKFF.

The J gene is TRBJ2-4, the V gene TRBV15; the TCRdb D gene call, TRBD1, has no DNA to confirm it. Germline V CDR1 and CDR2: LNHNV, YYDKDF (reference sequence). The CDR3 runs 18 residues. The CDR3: CATSRVTSTALAKNIQYF.

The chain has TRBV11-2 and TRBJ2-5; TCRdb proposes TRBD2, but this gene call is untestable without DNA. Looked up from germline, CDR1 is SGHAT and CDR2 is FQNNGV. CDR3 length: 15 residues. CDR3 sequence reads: CASSPGGLAEETQYF.

The CDR3 sequence is CASSLLASAGGELFF. The chain links TRBV27 to TRBJ2-2; TCRdb gives TRBD2 as the D gene, but with no DNA this cannot be confirmed. CDR1 and CDR2 (germline): MNHEY, SMNVEV (reference sequence). The CDR3 has 15 residues.

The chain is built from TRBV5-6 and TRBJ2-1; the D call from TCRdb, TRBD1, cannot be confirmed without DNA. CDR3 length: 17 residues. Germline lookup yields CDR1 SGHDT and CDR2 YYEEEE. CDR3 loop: CASRPGGAGHSYNEQFF. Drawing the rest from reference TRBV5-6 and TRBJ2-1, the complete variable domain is DAGVTQSPTHLIKTRGQQVTLRCSPKSGHDTVSWYQQALGQGPQFIFQYYEEEERQRGNFPDRFSGHQFPNYSSELNVNALLLGDSALYLCASRPGGAGHSYNEQFFGPGTRLTVL.

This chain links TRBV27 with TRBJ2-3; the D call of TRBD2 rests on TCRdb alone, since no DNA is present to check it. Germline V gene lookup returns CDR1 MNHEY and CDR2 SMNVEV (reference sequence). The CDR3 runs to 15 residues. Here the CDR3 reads CASSSPRGRTDTQYF.

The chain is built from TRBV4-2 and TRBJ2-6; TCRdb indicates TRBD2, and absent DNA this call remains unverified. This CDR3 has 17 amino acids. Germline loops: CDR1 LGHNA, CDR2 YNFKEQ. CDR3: CASSQDLAGTGANVLTF.

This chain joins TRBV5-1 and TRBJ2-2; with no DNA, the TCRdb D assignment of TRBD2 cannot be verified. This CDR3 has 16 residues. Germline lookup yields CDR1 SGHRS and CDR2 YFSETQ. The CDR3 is CASSLGGLANTGELFF.

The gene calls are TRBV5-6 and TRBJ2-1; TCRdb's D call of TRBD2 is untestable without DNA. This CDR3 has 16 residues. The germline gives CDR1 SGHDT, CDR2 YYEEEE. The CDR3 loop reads CASSLRTDLRNNEQFF.

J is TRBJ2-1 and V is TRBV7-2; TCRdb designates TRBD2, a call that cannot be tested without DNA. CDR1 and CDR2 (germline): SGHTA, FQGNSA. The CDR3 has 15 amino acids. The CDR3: CASRQLAGIYNEQFF.

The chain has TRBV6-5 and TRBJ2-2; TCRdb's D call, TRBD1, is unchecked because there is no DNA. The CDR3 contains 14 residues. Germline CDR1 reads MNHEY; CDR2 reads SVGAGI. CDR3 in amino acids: CASRQGTNTGELFF.

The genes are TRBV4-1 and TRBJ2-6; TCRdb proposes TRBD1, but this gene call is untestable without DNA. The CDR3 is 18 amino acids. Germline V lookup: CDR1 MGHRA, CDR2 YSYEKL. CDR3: CASSHTGVRSSGANVLTF.

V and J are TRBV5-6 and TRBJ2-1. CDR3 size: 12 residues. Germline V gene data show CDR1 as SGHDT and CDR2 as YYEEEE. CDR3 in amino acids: CASSVGGDEQFF.

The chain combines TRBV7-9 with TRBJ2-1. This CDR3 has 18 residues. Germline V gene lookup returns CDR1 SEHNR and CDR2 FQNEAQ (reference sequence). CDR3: CASSLALLADLSYNEQFF.

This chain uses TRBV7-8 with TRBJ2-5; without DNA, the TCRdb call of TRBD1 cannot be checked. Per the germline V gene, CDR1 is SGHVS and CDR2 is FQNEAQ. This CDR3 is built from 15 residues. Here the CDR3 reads CASSLAGGQQETQYF.

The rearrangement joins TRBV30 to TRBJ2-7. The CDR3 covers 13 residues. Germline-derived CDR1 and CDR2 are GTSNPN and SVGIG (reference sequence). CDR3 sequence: CAWSDSVAYEQYF.

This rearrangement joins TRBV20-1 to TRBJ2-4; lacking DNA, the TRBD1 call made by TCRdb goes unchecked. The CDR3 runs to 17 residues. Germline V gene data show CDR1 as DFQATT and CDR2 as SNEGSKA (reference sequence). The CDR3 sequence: CSARGGTQRLAKNIQYF.

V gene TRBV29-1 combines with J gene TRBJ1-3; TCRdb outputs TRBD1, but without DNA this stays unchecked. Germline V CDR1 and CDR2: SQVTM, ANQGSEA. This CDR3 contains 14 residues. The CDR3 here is CSGTGGQFGNTIYF.

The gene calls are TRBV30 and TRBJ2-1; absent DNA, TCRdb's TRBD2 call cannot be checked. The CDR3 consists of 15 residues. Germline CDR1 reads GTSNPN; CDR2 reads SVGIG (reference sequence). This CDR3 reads CAWSKGTSGRGEQFF.

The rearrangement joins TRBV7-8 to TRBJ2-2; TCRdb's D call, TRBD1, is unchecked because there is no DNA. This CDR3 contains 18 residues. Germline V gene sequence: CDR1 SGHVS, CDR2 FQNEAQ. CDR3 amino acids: CASSLRIREWGGSGELFF.

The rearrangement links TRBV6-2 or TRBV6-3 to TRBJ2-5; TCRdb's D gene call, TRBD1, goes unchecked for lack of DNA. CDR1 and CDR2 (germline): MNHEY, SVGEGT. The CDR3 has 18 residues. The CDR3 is CASSYPLGGARGQETQYF.

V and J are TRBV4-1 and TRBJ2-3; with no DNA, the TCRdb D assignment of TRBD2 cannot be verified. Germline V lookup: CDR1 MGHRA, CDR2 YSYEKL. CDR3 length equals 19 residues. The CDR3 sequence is CASSQDFPLGGISTDTQYF.

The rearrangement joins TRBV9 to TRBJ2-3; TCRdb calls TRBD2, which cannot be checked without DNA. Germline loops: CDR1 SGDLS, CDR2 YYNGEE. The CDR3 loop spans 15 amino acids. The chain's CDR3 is CASSFSGGGTDTQYF.

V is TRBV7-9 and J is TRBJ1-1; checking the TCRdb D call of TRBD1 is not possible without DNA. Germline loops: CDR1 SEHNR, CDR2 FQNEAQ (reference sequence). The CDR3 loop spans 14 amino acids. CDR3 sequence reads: CASSFGGSFTEAFF.

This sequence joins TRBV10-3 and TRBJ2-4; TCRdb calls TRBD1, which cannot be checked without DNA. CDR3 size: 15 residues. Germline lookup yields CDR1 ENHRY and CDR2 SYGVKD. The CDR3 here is CAISAQGGAKNIQYF.

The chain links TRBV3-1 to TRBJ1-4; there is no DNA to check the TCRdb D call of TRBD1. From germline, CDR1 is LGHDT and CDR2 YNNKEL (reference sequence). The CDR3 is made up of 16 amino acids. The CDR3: CASSQEGTLGGEKLFF.